This TCR beta chain is drawn from a study of cytomegalovirus exposure and HLA in healthy donors. Researchers ran the PCR with 60 Vbeta and 13 Jbeta primers. In the authors' methods: There were about 80 million unique TCR beta chains by a later count, and about 11 million of them were shared. Profiled with immunoSEQ multiplex PCR; TCRdb holds only in-frame clones, not every one. The D gene and trimming were derived from the DNA, and the V and J assignments and clone size from that table. The sample gives 140,000 to 150,000 clones, 65% to 90% of which show up once; roughly 2.9% is in the top ten. CDR3 size: 14 residues. J gave up 7 bases and V 4 bases, and 8 bases lay outside the gene matches. CDR1 is MNHNY and CDR2 is SVGAGI in the germline V gene (reference sequence). Concerning this clone itself: Antigen: not known.

The study's findings and limits: As a later analysis showed, a missense DCLRE1C variant was linked to trimming of TCR beta V- and J-genes. Later work associated 17,000 or so TCR beta sequences with HLA alleles at 0.05 false discovery rate. In an earlier analysis, about 87% or about 30%: the productive usage of most TCR beta V segments.

What was sequenced was PBMCs. The clonotype comes from a woman aged 25 to 39 in good health and CMV-seronegative. This rearrangement joins TRBV6-6 to TRBJ1-1; 8 bases fit TRBD1. CDR3 DNA: TGTGCCAGCAGTTCCATCAGGGGGCAGGGTGAAGCTTTCTTT. Amino acids: CASSSIRGQGEAFF.